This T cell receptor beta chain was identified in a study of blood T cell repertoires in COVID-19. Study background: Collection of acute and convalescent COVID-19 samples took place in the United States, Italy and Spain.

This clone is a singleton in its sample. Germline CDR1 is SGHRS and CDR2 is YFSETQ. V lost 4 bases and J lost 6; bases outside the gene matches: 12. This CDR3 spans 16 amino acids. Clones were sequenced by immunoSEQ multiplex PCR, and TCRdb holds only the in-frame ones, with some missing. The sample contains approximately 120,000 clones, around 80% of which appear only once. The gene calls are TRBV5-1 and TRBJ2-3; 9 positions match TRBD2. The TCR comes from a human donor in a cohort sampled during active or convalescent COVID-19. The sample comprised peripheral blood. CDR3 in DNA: TGCGCCAGCAGCGGCCCCGGTGGGGCGGGAGGGGATACGCAGTATTTT. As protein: CASSGPGGAGGDTQYF.